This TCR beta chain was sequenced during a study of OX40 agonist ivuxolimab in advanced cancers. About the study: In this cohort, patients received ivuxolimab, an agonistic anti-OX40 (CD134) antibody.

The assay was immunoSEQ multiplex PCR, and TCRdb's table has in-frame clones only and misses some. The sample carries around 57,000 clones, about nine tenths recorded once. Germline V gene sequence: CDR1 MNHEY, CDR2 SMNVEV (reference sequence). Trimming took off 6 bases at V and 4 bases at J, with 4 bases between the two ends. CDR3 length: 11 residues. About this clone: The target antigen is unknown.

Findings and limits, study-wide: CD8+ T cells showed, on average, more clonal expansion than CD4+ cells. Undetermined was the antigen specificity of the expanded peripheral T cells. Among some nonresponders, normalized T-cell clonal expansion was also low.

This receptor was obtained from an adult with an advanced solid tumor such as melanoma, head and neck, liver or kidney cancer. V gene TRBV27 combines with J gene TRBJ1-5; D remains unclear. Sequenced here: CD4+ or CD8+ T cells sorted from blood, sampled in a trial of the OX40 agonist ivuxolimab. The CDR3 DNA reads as TGTGCCAGCAGCTTTAATCAGCCCCAGCATTTT. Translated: CASSFNQPQHF.